This is a list of T cell receptor beta chains from one sample in a study of human T cells and chemical hapten exposure. TCRdb re-called the RACE reads with MiXCR, one entry per CDR3 protein. This sample yields 65,000 to 100,000 distinct CDR3 sequences, of which about 6.6% are seen a single time; 1% to 1.5% belongs to the top ten. The specimen comprised whole blood, sampled in connection with sensitization to the hapten diphenylcyclopropenone (DPC). Receptor source: a woman under 40 with alopecia areata. Some clones in this sample may be carry-over from other donors' samples. CDR3s include the opening cysteine and the closing phenylalanine or tryptophan.

v_call: TRBV14; j_call: TRBJ2-7; cdr3_length: 12; cdr3_aa: CASSGTVYEQYF
v_call: TRBV11-2; j_call: TRBJ2-5; cdr3_length: 14; cdr3_aa: CASSLSGPQETQYF
v_call: TRBV5-1; j_call: TRBJ1-1; cdr3_length: 13; cdr3_aa: CARGTAQNTEAFF
v_call: TRBV7-3; j_call: TRBJ2-3; cdr3_length: 16; cdr3_aa: CASSLLASGGTDTQYF
v_call: TRBV20-1; j_call: TRBJ2-5; cdr3_length: 18; cdr3_aa: CSATRGDTGHSRGETQYF
v_call: TRBV6-5; j_call: TRBJ1-5; cdr3_length: 13; cdr3_aa: CASSPKVAQPQHF
v_call: TRBV7-8; j_call: TRBJ1-5; cdr3_length: 15; cdr3_aa: CASSFGRGGNQPQHF
v_call: TRBV27; j_call: TRBJ1-2; cdr3_length: 16; cdr3_aa: CASSPRHGTDNYGYTF
v_call: TRBV18; j_call: TRBJ2-3; cdr3_length: 13; cdr3_aa: CASSPTSIHTQYF
v_call: TRBV6-5; j_call: TRBJ1-1; cdr3_length: 13; cdr3_aa: CASSYEGQNGAFF
v_call: TRBV29-1; j_call: TRBJ1-1; cdr3_length: 13; cdr3_aa: CSGVTGRNTEAFF
v_call: TRBV27; j_call: TRBJ1-6; cdr3_length: 15; cdr3_aa: CASSFLKTSNSPLHF
v_call: TRBV20-1; j_call: TRBJ1-6; cdr3_length: 14; cdr3_aa: CSARGDTDNSPLHF
v_call: TRBV6-5; j_call: TRBJ2-5; cdr3_length: 16; cdr3_aa: CATSGLAGGPGETQYF
v_call: TRBV12-3/TRBV12-4; j_call: TRBJ1-5; cdr3_length: 14; cdr3_aa: CASRRGGVNQPQHF
v_call: TRBV3-1; j_call: TRBJ1-1; cdr3_length: 13; cdr3_aa: CASRLGSNTEAFF
v_call: TRBV5-6; j_call: TRBJ1-5; cdr3_length: 18; cdr3_aa: CASSSTGRNGRGNQPQHF
v_call: TRBV2; j_call: TRBJ2-5; cdr3_length: 13; cdr3_aa: CASRTDTKETQYF
v_call: TRBV20-1; j_call: TRBJ1-1; cdr3_length: 14; cdr3_aa: CSADGLSMNTEAFF
v_call: TRBV29-1; j_call: TRBJ1-2; cdr3_length: 13; cdr3_aa: CSVLGGQEGGYTF
v_call: TRBV27; j_call: TRBJ2-7; cdr3_length: 15; cdr3_aa: CASSLGTGQVYEQYF
v_call: TRBV5-1; j_call: TRBJ2-7; cdr3_length: 14; cdr3_aa: CASSLVGQPYEQYF
v_call: TRBV5-1; j_call: TRBJ2-1; cdr3_length: 16; cdr3_aa: CASSPYGTAQYNEQFF
v_call: TRBV12-3/TRBV12-4; j_call: TRBJ2-1; cdr3_length: 19; cdr3_aa: CANPDSPQNSRASYNEQFF